This T cell receptor beta chain was sequenced in a study of cytomegalovirus exposure and HLA in healthy donors. General study points: Being productive about 90% or about 30% of the time was typical of most TCR beta V segments in an earlier analysis. Despite most TCR sequences being rare, some public TCRs occurred in many donors. What a later analysis reportedly showed was that an Asian-associated ancestry cluster had fewer N-insertions than the roughly 700-donor mean.

The primer mix had 60 Vbeta and 13 Jbeta primers. In the study's own analysis: Approximately 9.9 million shared chains were among the about 80 million unique TCR beta chains that a later analysis counted. Profiled with immunoSEQ multiplex PCR; TCRdb holds only in-frame clones, not every one. From that table come the V and J calls and clone size; the DNA was used to work out D and trimming. The profile shows about 62,000 clones, about 69% of them singletons. This clone has more than one count but fewer than ten. Its antigen is not identified. The CDR3 contains 14 residues. Germline loops: CDR1 SGHKS, CDR2 YYEKEE (reference sequence). The V and J ends lost 2 bases and 0 bases, in that order; junction bases with no gene match: 2.

The TCR originated in a woman aged 25 to 45 in good health and CMV-seronegative. J is TRBJ2-7 and V is TRBV5-5; 7 nucleotides match TRBD2. Material: PBMCs. The CDR3 loop reads CASSLLASSYEQYF. The DNA of the CDR3 is TGTGCCAGCAGCTTACTAGCGAGCTCCTACGAGCAGTACTTC. The complete variable domain, with remaining parts taken from reference TRBV5-5 and TRBJ2-7, reads DAGVTQSPTHLIKTRGQQVTLRCSPISGHKSVSWYQQVLGQGPQFIFQYYEKEERGRGNFPDRFSARQFPNYSSELNVNALLLGDSALYLCASSLLASSYEQYFGPGTRLTVT.